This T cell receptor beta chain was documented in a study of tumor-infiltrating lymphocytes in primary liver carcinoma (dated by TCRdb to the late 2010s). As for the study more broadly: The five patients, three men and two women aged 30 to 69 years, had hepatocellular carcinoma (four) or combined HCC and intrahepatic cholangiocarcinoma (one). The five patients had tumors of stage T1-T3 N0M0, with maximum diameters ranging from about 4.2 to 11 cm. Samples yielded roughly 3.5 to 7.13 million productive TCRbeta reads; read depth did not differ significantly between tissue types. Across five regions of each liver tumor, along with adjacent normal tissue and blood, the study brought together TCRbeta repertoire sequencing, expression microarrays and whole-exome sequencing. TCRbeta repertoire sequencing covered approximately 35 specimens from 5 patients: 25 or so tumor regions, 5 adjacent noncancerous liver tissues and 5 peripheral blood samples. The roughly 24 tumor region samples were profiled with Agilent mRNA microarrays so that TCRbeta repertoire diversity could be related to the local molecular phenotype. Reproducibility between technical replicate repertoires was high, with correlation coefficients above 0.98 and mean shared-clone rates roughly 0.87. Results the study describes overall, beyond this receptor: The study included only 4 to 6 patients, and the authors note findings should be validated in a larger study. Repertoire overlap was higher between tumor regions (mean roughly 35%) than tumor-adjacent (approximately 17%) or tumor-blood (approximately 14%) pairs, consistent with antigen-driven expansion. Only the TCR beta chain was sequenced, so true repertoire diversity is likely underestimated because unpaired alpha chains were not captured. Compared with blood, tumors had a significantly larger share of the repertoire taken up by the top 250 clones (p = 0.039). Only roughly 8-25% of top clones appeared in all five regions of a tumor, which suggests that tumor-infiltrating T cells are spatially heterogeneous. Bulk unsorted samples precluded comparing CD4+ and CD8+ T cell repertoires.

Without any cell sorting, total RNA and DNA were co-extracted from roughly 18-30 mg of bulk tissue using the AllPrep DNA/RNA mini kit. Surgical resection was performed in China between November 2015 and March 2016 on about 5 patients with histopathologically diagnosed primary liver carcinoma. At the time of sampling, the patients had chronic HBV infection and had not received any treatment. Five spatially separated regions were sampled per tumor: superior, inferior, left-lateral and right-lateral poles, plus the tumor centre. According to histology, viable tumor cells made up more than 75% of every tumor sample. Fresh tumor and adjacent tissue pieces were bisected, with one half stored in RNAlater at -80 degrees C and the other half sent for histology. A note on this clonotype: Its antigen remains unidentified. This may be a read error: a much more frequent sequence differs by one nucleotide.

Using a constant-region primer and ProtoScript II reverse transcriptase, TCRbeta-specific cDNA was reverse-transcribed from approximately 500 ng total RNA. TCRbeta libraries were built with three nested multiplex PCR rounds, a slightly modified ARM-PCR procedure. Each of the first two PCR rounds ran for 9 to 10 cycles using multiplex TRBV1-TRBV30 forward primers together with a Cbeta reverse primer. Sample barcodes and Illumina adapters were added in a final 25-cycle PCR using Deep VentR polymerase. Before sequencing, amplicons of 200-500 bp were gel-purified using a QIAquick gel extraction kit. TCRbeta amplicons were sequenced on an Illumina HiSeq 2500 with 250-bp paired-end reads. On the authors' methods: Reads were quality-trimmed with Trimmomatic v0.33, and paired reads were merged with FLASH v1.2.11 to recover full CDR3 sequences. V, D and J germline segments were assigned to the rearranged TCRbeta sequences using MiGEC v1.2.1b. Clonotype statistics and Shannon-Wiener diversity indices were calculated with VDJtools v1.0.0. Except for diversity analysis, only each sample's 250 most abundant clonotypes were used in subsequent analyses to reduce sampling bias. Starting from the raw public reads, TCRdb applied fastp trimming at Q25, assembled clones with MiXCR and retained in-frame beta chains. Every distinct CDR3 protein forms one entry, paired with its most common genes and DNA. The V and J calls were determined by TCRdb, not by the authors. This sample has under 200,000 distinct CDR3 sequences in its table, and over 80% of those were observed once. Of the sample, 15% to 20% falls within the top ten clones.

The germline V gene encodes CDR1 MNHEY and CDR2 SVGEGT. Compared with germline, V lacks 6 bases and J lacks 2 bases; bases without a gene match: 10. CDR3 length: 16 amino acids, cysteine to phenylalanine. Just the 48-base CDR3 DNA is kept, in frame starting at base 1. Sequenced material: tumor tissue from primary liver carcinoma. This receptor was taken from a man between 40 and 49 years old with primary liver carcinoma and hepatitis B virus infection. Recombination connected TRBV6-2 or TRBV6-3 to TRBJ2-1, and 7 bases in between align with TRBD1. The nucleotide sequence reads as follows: TGTGCCAGCAGCTCCTCGGGACAGTGTACCTACAATGAGCAGTTCTTC. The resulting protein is CASSSSGQCTYNEQFF.